Following are 28 T cell receptor beta chains from one sample sequenced in a study of control samples from healthy donors and cancer patients. Here immunoSEQ multiplex PCR was the method, and the copy in TCRdb shows in-frame clones only, minus some. This sample has 100,000 to 150,000 clones, with just under 95% found just once. The sample was blood. These receptors were obtained from a man aged 18 to 35 in good health.

The chain uses TRBV5-1 and TRBJ1-3; D might be TRBD1 (6 bases). The germline V and J ends were trimmed by 2 bases and 1 base, with 16 bases remaining between them. This CDR3 has 17 residues. CDR1 SGHRS and CDR2 YFSETQ come from the germline V gene. CDR3 DNA sequence: TGCGCCAGCAGCTTCGGGGTATTGGGGGCTTCTGGAAACACCATATATTTT. This encodes CASSFGVLGASGNTIYF.

The rearrangement links TRBV12-3 or TRBV12-4 to TRBJ2-2, with unresolved D. The V end lost 1 base, the J end lost 5 bases, and 5 bases lay between the germline ends. The CDR3 sequence is 13 residues long. CDR3 residues: CASSLDTTGELFF. CDR3 DNA: TGTGCCAGCAGTTTAGATACTACCGGGGAGCTGTTTTTT.

V and J are TRBV27 and TRBJ1-5; no clear D gene. The V and J ends lost 2 bases and 7 bases respectively, with 15 bases between them. Germline values: CDR1 MNHEY, CDR2 SMNVEV (reference sequence). This CDR3 spans 15 amino acids. This chain's CDR3 is CASSLHPGMGQPQHF. CDR3 sequence (DNA): TGTGCCAGCAGTTTACACCCGGGAATGGGACAGCCCCAGCATTTT.

This clone appeared a single time. The chain is built from TRBV13 and TRBJ1-4; TRBD1 agrees at 9 bases. Trimming took 6 bases from V and 8 from J; bases not matched to a gene: 16. Germline CDR1 and CDR2: PRHDT and FYEKMQ (reference sequence). The CDR3 totals 17 residues. The CDR3, as DNA: TGTGCCAGCAGACGAAGGCCCAAGTGGGACAGGGTCGAAAAACTGTTTTTT. Protein: CASRRRPKWDRVEKLFF.

The J gene is TRBJ1-1, the V gene TRBV20-1, with a weak D call TRBD1 (5 bases). The CDR3 contains 16 residues. Germline V gene lookup returns CDR1 DFQATT and CDR2 SNEGSKA (reference sequence). V was pared by 3 bases and J by 5 bases, with 22 bases between. The CDR3 here is CSASAPGPTVGTEAFF. CDR3 DNA: TGCAGTGCTAGTGCTCCCGGACCGACAGTCGGGACTGAAGCTTTCTTT.

V is TRBV30 and J is TRBJ2-3, with 10 bases aligning to TRBD2. Looked up from germline, CDR1 is GTSNPN and CDR2 is SVGIG (reference sequence). This CDR3 is built from 15 residues. Losses at the gene ends were 0 bases for V and 5 bases for J; bases not matched to a gene: 5. The CDR3 nucleotides are TGTGCCTGGAGTGTACTAGCGGGGCCTGGAGATACGCAGTATTTT. Protein sequence: CAWSVLAGPGDTQYF.

The CDR3 here is CASSAKTGANSPLHF. In DNA form, the CDR3 reads TGTGCCAGCAGTGCCAAGACAGGCGCTAATTCACCCCTCCACTTT. The V and J genes are TRBV27 and TRBJ1-6; tentative D call: TRBD1 (6 bases). There are 15 residues in the CDR3. Germline V gene sequence: CDR1 MNHEY, CDR2 SMNVEV (reference sequence). V lost 5 bases and J lost 6, with 14 bases in between.

The chain combines TRBV29-1 with TRBJ2-7; D is undetermined. CDR1 SQVTM and CDR2 ANQGSEA come from the germline V gene. The CDR3 totals 12 residues. V lost 5 bases and J lost 0, with 8 bases in between. CDR3 region: CSVRVSSYEQYF. The CDR3 DNA reads as TGCAGCGTTAGGGTGAGCTCCTACGAGCAGTACTTC.

V usage is TRBV19 and J usage is TRBJ2-7; either TRBD1 or TRBD2 may supply D (6 bases each). This CDR3 is 15 amino acids long. Trimming cost V 6 bases and J 1 base, with 16 bases left between them. Germline V gene lookup returns CDR1 LNHDA and CDR2 SQIVND (reference sequence). CDR3 in DNA: TGTGCCAGTAGGACTAGGTCGGACAGATCCTACGAGCAGTACTTC. It codes for CASRTRSDRSYEQYF.

The CDR3 spells CASSQVSIPNEQFF. In nucleotides, the CDR3 is TGTGCCAGCAGCCAAGTATCGATCCCCAATGAGCAGTTCTTC. The rearrangement links TRBV4-2 to TRBJ2-1; D call uncertain. The CDR3 length is 14 residues. Germline V gene sequence: CDR1 LGHNA, CDR2 YNFKEQ. V lost 1 base and J 6 bases, leaving 10 bases between the germline ends.

The chain combines TRBV7-6 with TRBJ2-3; D is unresolved. The ends were cut back, 2 bases at V and 0 bases at J, with 6 bases in the middle. Germline V gene sequence: CDR1 SGHVS, CDR2 FNYEAQ. The CDR3 extends over 14 amino acids. The CDR3 loop is CASSLTVSTDTQYF. Here the CDR3 DNA reads TGTGCCAGCAGCTTAACTGTAAGCACAGATACGCAGTATTTT.

The chain recombines TRBV27 with TRBJ2-2, with D uncertain. Germline-derived CDR1 and CDR2 are MNHEY and SMNVEV (reference sequence). V lost 5 bases and J 0 bases, leaving 7 bases between the germline ends. The CDR3 loop spans 14 amino acids. The CDR3 protein is CASSLLANTGELFF. In DNA, the CDR3 is TGTGCCAGCAGTCTTCTCGCGAACACCGGGGAGCTGTTTTTT.

In its sample, this clone was seen once. The V gene is TRBV18, the J gene TRBJ2-7; tentatively, D is TRBD2 (6 bases). This CDR3 has 13 amino acids. Germline CDR1 and CDR2: KGHSH and LQKENI. V was cut by 3 bases and J by 7 bases, with 13 bases left in between. CDR3 nucleotide sequence: TGTGCCAGCTCACCTCTGACTAGGAGGGAGCAGTACTTC. Amino acids: CASSPLTRREQYF.

The chain combines TRBV7-2 with TRBJ2-7; 12 positions agree with TRBD2. The CDR3 consists of 14 residues. The V gene's germline CDR1 is SGHTA and CDR2 FQGNSA. The trim removed 5 bases at V and 4 bases at J, leaving 3 bases unmatched. The CDR3 region is CASSAGLAGYEQYF. The CDR3 nucleotides read TGTGCCAGCAGCGCAGGACTAGCGGGATACGAGCAGTACTTC.

CDR3 amino acids: CATTTGSGGISPLHF. The CDR3 bases are TGTGCCACGACAACGGGGTCGGGGGGGATTTCACCCCTCCACTTT. This chain links TRBV10-3 with TRBJ1-6; D possibly corresponds to TRBD1 (5 bases). Germline lookup yields CDR1 ENHRY and CDR2 SYGVKD. With 10 bases removed from V and 9 bases from J, the gap between germline ends came to 22 bases. The CDR3 loop spans 15 amino acids.

The chain has TRBV5-6 and TRBJ2-5; D is unresolved. V gave up 2 bases and J gave up 1 base, with 9 bases separating them. CDR1 and CDR2 (germline): SGHDT, YYEEEE. The CDR3 loop spans 14 amino acids. CDR3 nucleotide sequence: TGTGCCAGCAGCTTCGAAAGACTCCAAGAGACCCAGTACTTC. Translated, it gives CASSFERLQETQYF.

The V call is TRBV5-1, the J call TRBJ1-2, with TRBD1 as a possible D gene (5 bases). CDR3 size: 15 residues. CDR1 is SGHRS, CDR2 YFSETQ, per germline. Trimming removed 5 bases from V and 1 base from J, with 15 bases in between. The CDR3 sequence: CASSSLYDSNYGYTF. The DNA for the CDR3 is TGCGCCAGCAGTTCCCTCTACGACAGTAACTATGGCTACACCTTC.

The gene calls are TRBV12-3 or TRBV12-4 and TRBJ1-1; 8 positions agree with TRBD1. V lost 6 bases, J lost 4 bases, and 4 bases stayed unmatched. The CDR3 is 13 amino acids. The CDR3 spells CASSDGTGTEAFF. CDR3 in DNA: TGTGCCAGCAGCGATGGGACAGGCACTGAAGCTTTCTTT.

The chain combines TRBV3-1 (or the pseudogene TRBV3-2) with TRBJ1-1, with TRBD1 matching 8 bases. Germline values: CDR1 LGHDT, CDR2 YNNKEL (reference sequence). Trimming took 4 bases from V and 2 from J; bases not matched to a gene: 3. The CDR3 is made up of 14 amino acids. As DNA, the CDR3 is TGTGCCAGCAGCCCGACAGGGGCTAACACTGAAGCTTTCTTT. Translation: CASSPTGANTEAFF.

This clone was seen just once. The chain joins TRBV29-1 to TRBJ2-5; D perhaps matches TRBD2 (5 bases). The V gene lost 7 bases and the J gene lost 5 bases, with 17 bases spanning the gap. The CDR3 is 13 residues long. Germline-derived CDR1 and CDR2 are SQVTM and ANQGSEA. The CDR3 loop is CSGPSRTGETQYF. The CDR3, as DNA: TGCAGCGGACCCTCTAGAACGGGGGAGACCCAGTACTTC.

The V call is TRBV5-4, the J call TRBJ2-7, with D possibly matching TRBD2 (5 bases). This CDR3 region has 15 residues. Trimming left V 5 bases short and J 0 bases short, with 15 bases between. Germline V gene lookup returns CDR1 SGHNT and CDR2 YYREEE (reference sequence). The CDR3 bases are TGTGCCAGCAGTGAACCGGGGTCCCCCTCCTACGAGCAGTACTTC. It is translated as CASSEPGSPSYEQYF.

J is TRBJ2-5 and V is TRBV6-5; D tentatively reads TRBD1 or TRBD2 (5 bases each). The CDR3 consists of 14 residues. V was pared by 7 bases and J by 1 base, with 13 bases between. CDR1 is MNHEY and CDR2 is SVGAGI in the germline V gene. The CDR3 spells CASIRGRSQETQYF. The CDR3 nucleotides are TGTGCCAGCATACGGGGCAGAAGCCAAGAGACCCAGTACTTC.

CDR3 coding DNA: TGTGCCAGCAGCCCTCCGGGTGGCTCTGGGGCCAACGTCCTGACTTTC. Amino acids: CASSPPGGSGANVLTF. The chain has TRBV7-9 and TRBJ2-6, with D unclear. V gave up 5 bases and J gave up 0 bases, with 11 bases separating them. CDR1 and CDR2 from the germline V gene are SEHNR and FQNEAQ (reference sequence). The CDR3 covers 16 residues.

The sample holds one count of this clone. The chain has TRBV5-6 and TRBJ1-2; 7 bases fit TRBD1. The CDR3 is made up of 14 amino acids. J gave up 4 bases and V 1 base, and 4 bases lay outside the gene matches. Germline-derived CDR1 and CDR2 are SGHDT and YYEEEE. CDR3 loop: CASSLPGGFYGYTF. The CDR3 nucleotides are TGTGCCAGCAGCTTGCCAGGGGGATTCTATGGCTACACCTTC. Full variable domain (rest looked up from reference TRBV5-6 and TRBJ1-2): DAGVTQSPTHLIKTRGQQVTLRCSPKSGHDTVSWYQQALGQGPQFIFQYYEEEERQRGNFPDRFSGHQFPNYSSELNVNALLLGDSALYLCASSLPGGFYGYTFGSGTRLTVV.

The chain uses TRBV6-6 and TRBJ2-5; D gene uncertain. CDR1 and CDR2 (germline): MNHNY, SVGAGI (reference sequence). The CDR3 contains 15 residues. V was clipped by 2 bases and J by 2 bases, with 12 bases between them. CDR3: CASSYSVGRQETQYF. CDR3 nucleotides: TGTGCCAGCAGTTACAGCGTGGGCAGGCAAGAGACCCAGTACTTC.

V usage is TRBV19 and J usage is TRBJ1-2, with unresolved D. The CDR3 sequence is 11 residues long. The V gene lost 3 bases and the J gene lost 8 bases, with 7 bases spanning the gap. From germline, CDR1 is LNHDA and CDR2 SQIVND (reference sequence). The CDR3, as DNA: TGTGCCAGTAGTATGGGCGGCGGCTACACCTTC. It specifies CASSMGGGYTF.

The rearrangement uses TRBV15 and TRBJ1-2; 8 bases are shared with TRBD1. The CDR3 is 13 amino acids. The trim removed 5 bases at V and 8 bases at J, leaving 7 bases unmatched. Germline V gene data show CDR1 as LNHNV and CDR2 as YYDKDF (reference sequence). The DNA for the CDR3 is TGTGCCACCAGCCCCAACACAGGGGGGGGCTACACCTTC. This gives the protein CATSPNTGGGYTF.

This sequence joins TRBV23-1 and TRBJ1-1; D remains ambiguous. TRBV23-1 carries the ORF label, with uncertain function. The CDR3 totals 17 residues. V was trimmed by 3 bases and J by 0 bases, leaving 17 bases between them. CDR3 coding DNA: TGCGCCAGCAGTCATGTAAGTGGTCGGTCCATGAACACTGAAGCTTTCTTT. This codes for CASSHVSGRSMNTEAFF.